This is a list of T cell receptor beta chains from one sample in a study of T-cell memory formation after mild COVID-19. TCRdb fed the 5' RACE reads into MiXCR, producing one record per CDR3 protein. The sample has fewer than 600,000 distinct CDR3 sequences, about a fifth seen once; the top ten hold about 8.4%. The sample comprised PBMCs or a T cell subset sorted from them (not recorded which). These receptors came from an adult woman who had mild COVID-19 (a few samples of this study predate the infection). Cell type and time point are not known. The CDR3 runs from the conserved cysteine through the conserved F or W. D genes are given only for firm matches. Some rows mark clone size as missing; the rest say once, few, many or name a class of expanded clone.

abundance: NA
v_gene: TRBV10-3
j_gene: TRBJ2-5
d_gene: NA
len: 13
CDR3aa: CAISQGRQETQYF
CDR3nt: TGTGCCATCAGCCAGGGTCGGCAAGAGACCCAGTACTTC

abundance: NA
v_gene: TRBV5-6
j_gene: TRBJ2-7
d_gene: NA
len: 16
CDR3aa: CASSLAWAGSSYEQYF
CDR3nt: TGTGCCAGCAGCTTGGCCTGGGCAGGGAGCTCCTACGAGCAGTACTTC

abundance: NA
v_gene: TRBV5-1
j_gene: TRBJ2-7
d_gene: TRBD2
len: 14
CDR3aa: CASSGEGSLYEQYF
CDR3nt: TGCGCCAGCTCTGGGGAGGGATCTCTCTACGAGCAGTACTTC

abundance: NA
v_gene: TRBV4-2
j_gene: TRBJ2-3
d_gene: TRBD2
len: 18
CDR3aa: CASSHAGTSGGGADTQYF
CDR3nt: TGTGCCAGCAGCCACGCCGGGACTAGCGGGGGGGGTGCAGATACGCAGTATTTT

abundance: few
v_gene: TRBV12-3/TRBV12-4
j_gene: TRBJ2-1
d_gene: NA
len: 12
CDR3aa: CASSLSVVEQFF
CDR3nt: TGTGCCAGCAGTTTATCAGTCGTGGAGCAGTTCTTC

abundance: NA
v_gene: TRBV5-1
j_gene: TRBJ2-1
d_gene: NA
len: 15
CDR3aa: CASSLVSADYNEQFF
CDR3nt: TGCGCCAGCAGCTTGGTATCGGCAGACTACAATGAGCAGTTCTTC

abundance: NA
v_gene: TRBV6-2/TRBV6-3
j_gene: TRBJ2-1
d_gene: TRBD1
len: 13
CDR3aa: CATAGQGVNEQFF
CDR3nt: TGTGCCACCGCGGGACAGGGAGTTAATGAGCAGTTCTTC

abundance: few
v_gene: TRBV12-3/TRBV12-4
j_gene: TRBJ1-5
d_gene: NA
len: 15
CDR3aa: CASSLAADSNQPQHF
CDR3nt: TGTGCCAGCAGTTTAGCAGCAGATAGCAATCAGCCCCAGCATTTT

abundance: few
v_gene: TRBV5-1
j_gene: TRBJ2-3
d_gene: NA
len: 15
CDR3aa: CASSLDGLPTDTQYF
CDR3nt: TGCGCCAGCAGCTTGGATGGCCTTCCCACAGATACGCAGTATTTT

abundance: NA
v_gene: TRBV7-2
j_gene: TRBJ1-6
d_gene: TRBD1
len: 13
CDR3aa: CASSLQGATATHF
CDR3nt: TGTGCCAGCAGCTTACAGGGGGCTACGGCTACCCACTTT

abundance: NA
v_gene: TRBV12-3/TRBV12-4
j_gene: TRBJ2-6
d_gene: NA
len: 18
CDR3aa: CASSLVRARGSGANVLTF
CDR3nt: TGTGCCAGCAGTTTAGTCCGGGCGAGGGGATCTGGGGCCAACGTCCTGACTTTC

abundance: NA
v_gene: TRBV19
j_gene: TRBJ1-1
d_gene: NA
len: 14
CDR3aa: CASTPPVGITEAFF
CDR3nt: TGTGCCAGTACCCCCCCGGTGGGTATCACTGAAGCTTTCTTT

abundance: few
v_gene: TRBV2
j_gene: TRBJ2-6
d_gene: NA
len: 17
CDR3aa: CASAPGTPGTGANVLTF
CDR3nt: TGTGCCAGCGCCCCCGGGACCCCTGGAACTGGGGCCAACGTCCTGACTTTC

abundance: NA
v_gene: TRBV7-2
j_gene: TRBJ1-6
d_gene: NA
len: 14
CDR3aa: CASSNRAGDSPLHF
CDR3nt: TGTGCCAGCAGCAACCGGGCCGGTGATTCACCCCTCCACTTT

abundance: NA
v_gene: TRBV20-1
j_gene: TRBJ2-5
d_gene: TRBD2
len: 15
CDR3aa: CSARALAGGLETQYF
CDR3nt: TGCAGTGCTAGAGCACTAGCGGGGGGGCTGGAGACCCAGTACTTC

abundance: once
v_gene: TRBV5-4
j_gene: TRBJ1-4
d_gene: TRBD1
len: 15
CDR3aa: CASSPPGQANEKLFF
CDR3nt: TGTGCCAGCAGCCCCCCGGGACAGGCTAATGAAAAACTGTTTTTT

abundance: once
v_gene: TRBV5-1
j_gene: TRBJ2-2
d_gene: NA
len: 14
CDR3aa: CASSLGTYTGELFF
CDR3nt: TGCGCCAGCAGCTTAGGGACTTACACCGGGGAGCTGTTTTTT

abundance: few
v_gene: TRBV27
j_gene: TRBJ1-2
d_gene: NA
len: 13
CDR3aa: CASRSPRNYGYTF
CDR3nt: TGTGCCAGCAGGTCCCCCAGGAACTATGGCTACACCTTC

abundance: few
v_gene: TRBV7-2
j_gene: TRBJ2-5
d_gene: TRBD1
len: 16
CDR3aa: CASSEQGATIGETQYF
CDR3nt: TGTGCCAGCAGCGAACAGGGGGCGACGATTGGAGAGACCCAGTACTTC

abundance: few
v_gene: TRBV5-6
j_gene: TRBJ1-1
d_gene: NA
len: 16
CDR3aa: CASSLAQGMENTEAFF
CDR3nt: TGTGCCAGCAGCTTGGCTCAGGGTATGGAGAACACTGAAGCTTTCTTT

abundance: NA
v_gene: TRBV11-3
j_gene: TRBJ2-1
d_gene: TRBD2
len: 16
CDR3aa: CASSGTGLAGGNEQFF
CDR3nt: TGTGCCAGCAGCGGCACGGGACTAGCGGGAGGCAATGAGCAGTTCTTC

abundance: once
v_gene: TRBV12-3/TRBV12-4
j_gene: TRBJ1-2
d_gene: NA
len: 13
CDR3aa: CASSFPEGYGYTF
CDR3nt: TGTGCCAGCAGTTTCCCCGAGGGCTATGGCTACACCTTC

abundance: many
v_gene: TRBV20-1
j_gene: TRBJ2-7
d_gene: NA
len: 15
CDR3aa: CSAHAGSSGSYEQYF
CDR3nt: TGCAGTGCCCACGCCGGGTCTTCCGGATCCTACGAGCAGTACTTC

abundance: NA
v_gene: TRBV24-1
j_gene: TRBJ1-5
d_gene: NA
len: 13
CDR3aa: CATSAPPGSEQHF
CDR3nt: TGTGCCACCAGTGCCCCCCCGGGGAGCGAACAGCATTTT

abundance: few
v_gene: TRBV29-1
j_gene: TRBJ1-3
d_gene: NA
len: 15
CDR3aa: CSVEVIQLHGNTIYF
CDR3nt: TGCAGCGTTGAAGTAATTCAGCTCCATGGAAACACCATATATTTT

abundance: few
v_gene: TRBV29-1
j_gene: TRBJ1-1
d_gene: TRBD1
len: 12
CDR3aa: CSAEAGGSEAFF
CDR3nt: TGCAGCGCGGAGGCAGGGGGGTCTGAAGCTTTCTTT

abundance: NA
v_gene: TRBV20-1
j_gene: TRBJ2-1
d_gene: NA
len: 14
CDR3aa: CSAGDTRRGNEQFF
CDR3nt: TGCAGTGCTGGGGACACTAGGCGGGGCAATGAGCAGTTCTTC

abundance: NA
v_gene: TRBV9
j_gene: TRBJ2-2
d_gene: NA
len: 14
CDR3aa: CASSVDRGAGELFF
CDR3nt: TGTGCCAGCAGCGTAGATCGGGGTGCCGGGGAGCTGTTTTTT

abundance: NA
v_gene: TRBV20-1
j_gene: TRBJ2-7
d_gene: NA
len: 14
CDR3aa: CSAGLLGSSYEQYF
CDR3nt: TGCAGTGCTGGCCTGCTTGGCAGCTCCTACGAGCAGTACTTC

abundance: few
v_gene: TRBV11-3
j_gene: TRBJ1-2
d_gene: NA
len: 14
CDR3aa: CASSLSPGIYGYTF
CDR3nt: TGTGCCAGCAGCTTGAGTCCAGGAATCTATGGCTACACCTTC

abundance: few
v_gene: TRBV12-3/TRBV12-4
j_gene: TRBJ2-1
d_gene: NA
len: 12
CDR3aa: CASSLASWGQFF
CDR3nt: TGTGCCAGCAGTTTAGCGTCTTGGGGCCAGTTCTTC

abundance: NA
v_gene: TRBV12-3/TRBV12-4
j_gene: TRBJ1-2
d_gene: NA
len: 13
CDR3aa: CASSLAGFDGYTF
CDR3nt: TGTGCCAGCAGTTTAGCCGGGTTTGATGGCTACACCTTC

abundance: few
v_gene: TRBV20-1
j_gene: TRBJ2-7
d_gene: TRBD2
len: 19
CDR3aa: CSASGWLGVTLAGSYEQYF
CDR3nt: TGCAGTGCCTCGGGGTGGCTAGGAGTGACCCTAGCGGGCTCCTACGAGCAGTACTTC

abundance: few
v_gene: TRBV20-1
j_gene: TRBJ1-5
d_gene: TRBD1
len: 15
CDR3aa: CSARRDSYSNQPQHF
CDR3nt: TGCAGTGCTAGAAGGGACAGTTATAGCAATCAGCCCCAGCATTTT

abundance: NA
v_gene: TRBV27
j_gene: TRBJ1-6
d_gene: NA
len: 14
CDR3aa: CASSPWAGDSPLHF
CDR3nt: TGTGCCAGCAGTCCCTGGGCGGGGGATTCACCCCTCCACTTT

abundance: few
v_gene: TRBV5-1
j_gene: TRBJ1-2
d_gene: NA
len: 15
CDR3aa: CASSFNRPSNYGYTF
CDR3nt: TGCGCCAGCAGCTTCAACAGACCCTCTAACTATGGCTACACCTTC

abundance: NA
v_gene: TRBV11-1
j_gene: TRBJ2-7
d_gene: TRBD1
len: 17
CDR3aa: CASTPERGRGPPREQYF
CDR3nt: TGTGCCAGCACCCCGGAAAGGGGGCGCGGGCCTCCTCGCGAGCAGTACTTC

abundance: NA
v_gene: TRBV7-2
j_gene: TRBJ1-1
d_gene: NA
len: 14
CDR3aa: CASSLVLLRSEAFF
CDR3nt: TGTGCCAGCAGCTTAGTACTATTACGTTCTGAAGCTTTCTTT

abundance: NA
v_gene: TRBV6-2/TRBV6-3
j_gene: TRBJ2-2
d_gene: TRBD2
len: 16
CDR3aa: CASSYSGSGDTGELFF
CDR3nt: TGTGCCAGCAGTTACTCAGGCAGCGGGGACACCGGGGAGCTGTTTTTT

abundance: few
v_gene: TRBV7-3
j_gene: TRBJ2-3
d_gene: TRBD1
len: 15
CDR3aa: CASSLWGQSTDTQYF
CDR3nt: TGTGCCAGCAGCTTATGGGGACAGAGCACAGATACGCAGTATTTT

abundance: few
v_gene: TRBV5-1
j_gene: TRBJ1-1
d_gene: NA
len: 14
CDR3aa: CASSLGEGGAAAFF
CDR3nt: TGCGCCAGCAGCCTGGGTGAGGGAGGGGCCGCAGCTTTCTTT

abundance: NA
v_gene: TRBV9
j_gene: TRBJ2-3
d_gene: TRBD2
len: 16
CDR3aa: CASSNPAGASTDTQYF
CDR3nt: TGTGCCAGCAGCAACCCAGCGGGGGCGAGCACAGATACGCAGTATTTT

abundance: NA
v_gene: TRBV5-1
j_gene: TRBJ2-3
d_gene: TRBD1
len: 16
CDR3aa: CASSLRTGVSTDTQYF
CDR3nt: TGCGCCAGCAGCCTTCGAACAGGGGTATCCACAGATACGCAGTATTTT

abundance: NA
v_gene: TRBV6-6
j_gene: TRBJ1-2
d_gene: NA
len: 14
CDR3aa: CASSYLTSNYGYTF
CDR3nt: TGTGCCAGCAGTTACTTGACGAGTAACTATGGCTACACCTTC

abundance: once
v_gene: TRBV5-1
j_gene: TRBJ1-4
d_gene: TRBD1
len: 15
CDR3aa: CASSPDRATNEKLFF
CDR3nt: TGCGCCAGCAGCCCTGACAGGGCCACTAATGAAAAACTGTTTTTT

abundance: few
v_gene: TRBV7-8
j_gene: TRBJ2-5
d_gene: TRBD1
len: 16
CDR3aa: CASSSQGALGTETQYF
CDR3nt: TGTGCCAGCAGCTCACAGGGGGCGCTCGGTACTGAGACCCAGTACTTC

abundance: NA
v_gene: TRBV7-3
j_gene: TRBJ1-2
d_gene: TRBD1
len: 14
CDR3aa: CASSETDRGYGYTF
CDR3nt: TGTGCCAGCAGCGAGACTGACAGGGGGTATGGCTACACCTTC

abundance: NA
v_gene: TRBV6-2/TRBV6-3
j_gene: TRBJ1-1
d_gene: NA
len: 15
CDR3aa: CASSFLGRVEAEAFF
CDR3nt: TGTGCCAGCAGTTTTCTGGGCAGGGTAGAGGCTGAAGCTTTCTTT

abundance: few
v_gene: TRBV4-2
j_gene: TRBJ2-1
d_gene: NA
len: 15
CDR3aa: CASSQDLPSNNEQFF
CDR3nt: TGTGCCAGCAGCCAAGATCTTCCCAGCAACAATGAGCAGTTCTTC

abundance: NA
v_gene: TRBV5-6
j_gene: TRBJ1-1
d_gene: NA
len: 15
CDR3aa: CASSLEGDEDTEAFF
CDR3nt: TGTGCCAGCAGCTTGGAGGGGGACGAGGACACTGAAGCTTTCTTT

abundance: NA
v_gene: TRBV5-1
j_gene: TRBJ2-3
d_gene: TRBD2
len: 17
CDR3aa: CASSFGGEAGRTDTQYF
CDR3nt: TGCGCCAGCAGCTTCGGGGGAGAAGCGGGGCGCACAGATACGCAGTATTTT